One sample yielded the 20 T cell receptor beta chains listed below, sequenced in a study of cytomegalovirus exposure and HLA in healthy donors. PCR employed 60 Vbeta and 13 Jbeta primers. Only in-frame clones appear in the TCRdb table, and some are missing; sequencing was by immunoSEQ multiplex PCR. This sample's clone table lists 80,000 to 95,000 clones. The sequencing sample was made of PBMCs. Every receptor here comes from a woman in her thirties in good health and CMV-seronegative.

The chain uses TRBV7-6 and TRBJ1-1, with D possibly matching TRBD1 (5 bases). V was cut by 3 bases and J by 8 bases, with 13 bases left in between. Germline V CDR1 and CDR2: SGHVS, FNYEAQ. This CDR3 is 13 amino acids long. Here the CDR3 DNA reads TGTGCCAGCAGCTTCGGGACTGAGACAGAAGCTTTCTTT. This encodes CASSFGTETEAFF.

CDR3 sequence: CASSPITGIGETQYF. The DNA of the CDR3 is TGTGCCAGCAGCCCAATCACGGGGATCGGGGAGACCCAGTACTTC. The chain employs TRBV5-8 and TRBJ2-5, with D possibly matching TRBD2 (5 bases). V was clipped by 4 bases and J by 5 bases, with 18 bases between them. Germline CDR1 and CDR2: SGHTS and YDEGEE. This CDR3 is 15 amino acids long. Together with reference TRBV5-8 and TRBJ2-5, the CDR3 gives the full variable domain: EAGVTQSPTHLIKTRGQQATLRCSPISGHTSVYWYQQALGLGLQFLLWYDEGEERNRGNFPPRFSGRQFPNYSSELNVNALELEDSALYLCASSPITGIGETQYFGPGTRLLVL.

J is TRBJ1-3 and V is TRBV6-1; D is uncertain. With 5 bases removed from V and 4 bases from J, the gap between germline ends came to 15 bases. The CDR3 loop spans 15 amino acids. From germline, CDR1 is MNHNS and CDR2 SASEGT. CDR3 DNA: TGTGCCAGCAGTAAAGGTGCCGGGGTAGGAAACACCATATATTTT. This encodes CASSKGAGVGNTIYF.

This chain uses TRBV4-2 with TRBJ1-2; tentative D call: TRBD1 (5 bases). Germline lookup yields CDR1 LGHNA and CDR2 YNFKEQ. V was cut by 0 bases and J by 4 bases, with 18 bases left in between. The CDR3 has 17 amino acids. CDR3 sequence reads: CASSQDEVDTGVYGYTF. The CDR3 DNA follows: TGTGCCAGCAGCCAAGATGAGGTGGATACGGGGGTCTATGGCTACACCTTC.

This rearrangement joins TRBV5-1 to TRBJ1-1; D perhaps matches TRBD1 (6 bases). Between the trimmed V and J ends, which lost 0 bases and 1 base, there was a span of 10 bases. Germline assignment: CDR1 SGHRS and CDR2 YFSETQ. The CDR3 length is 15 residues. This CDR3 is CASSLGGRANTEAFF. CDR3 DNA sequence: TGCGCCAGCAGCTTGGGGGGGCGGGCGAACACTGAAGCTTTCTTT.

This chain links TRBV11-3 with TRBJ2-1, with 7 bases matching TRBD1. With 4 bases clipped from V and 4 bases from J, the junction kept 1 base outside the gene matches. This CDR3 spans 13 amino acids. The germline gives CDR1 SGHNT, CDR2 YENEEA. CDR3 nucleotides: TGTGCCAGCAGCTCGGGACAGTACAATGAGCAGTTCTTC. This sequence encodes CASSSGQYNEQFF.

The chain's CDR3 is CASSSGLAGVSSTDTQYF. CDR3 DNA: TGTGCCAGCTCATCCGGACTAGCGGGAGTGTCTAGCACAGATACGCAGTATTTT. The rearrangement links TRBV18 to TRBJ2-3; 13 bases align to TRBD2. Trimming at V came to 5 bases and at J to 0 bases, leaving 8 bases not matched to a gene. This CDR3 spans 18 amino acids. CDR1 and CDR2 (germline): KGHSH, LQKENI.

Regarding this clone: A read error may produce the germline difference seen at one junction end. The chain's CDR3 is CSVEDSGRWNYF. In DNA form, the CDR3 reads TGCAGCGTTGAAGATTCCGGCAGGTGGAATTACTTC. The rearrangement joins TRBV29-1 to TRBJ1-2; D not resolved. CDR1 and CDR2 from the germline V gene are SQVTM and ANQGSEA. This CDR3 is built from 12 residues.

CDR3 DNA: TGTGCCAGCAGCCGGGGGACAGGCTCTCGGAATCAGCCCCAGCATTTT. Its protein is CASSRGTGSRNQPQHF. The V gene is TRBV5-8, the J gene TRBJ1-5, with 8 bases fitting TRBD1. J lost 4 bases, V lost 4 bases, and 10 bases had no gene match. CDR3 length: 16 amino acids. In germline, CDR1 is SGHTS, CDR2 YDEGEE. The whole variable domain, remainder taken from reference TRBV5-8 and TRBJ1-5, is EAGVTQSPTHLIKTRGQQATLRCSPISGHTSVYWYQQALGLGLQFLLWYDEGEERNRGNFPPRFSGRQFPNYSSELNVNALELEDSALYLCASSRGTGSRNQPQHFGDGTRLSIL.

The rearrangement uses TRBV15 and TRBJ2-7; TRBD2 matches 10 bases. The CDR3 has 15 amino acids. Germline CDR1 LNHNV, CDR2 YYDKDF (reference sequence). J gave up 5 bases and V 3 bases, and 7 bases lay outside the gene matches. Written as DNA, the CDR3 is TGTGCCACCAGCAGGCAGCGGGAGGGTGTCAACGAGCAGTACTTC. It translates to CATSRQREGVNEQYF.

The genes are TRBV19 and TRBJ2-7; D gene uncertain. The CDR3 runs 13 residues. The germline gives CDR1 LNHDA, CDR2 SQIVND (reference sequence). The V gene lost 3 bases and the J gene lost 4 bases, with 10 bases spanning the gap. The CDR3 reads CASSIGLRYEQYF. The CDR3 DNA reads as TGTGCCAGTAGTATTGGCCTCCGATACGAGCAGTACTTC.

This chain connects TRBV7-8 to TRBJ2-3, with 8 bases matching TRBD2. CDR3 length: 13 amino acids. Germline V gene sequence: CDR1 SGHVS, CDR2 FQNEAQ. The junction had 8 bases not matched to a gene; V was cut back by 7 bases and J by 8 bases. CDR3 loop: CASNQGLGGTQYF. The CDR3 DNA reads as TGTGCCAGCAACCAGGGACTAGGAGGTACGCAGTATTTT.

Here the CDR3 reads CASSLGGQTFSPLHF. Here the CDR3 DNA reads TGTGCCAGCAGTTTAGGGGGACAGACTTTCTCACCCCTCCACTTT. V gene TRBV27 combines with J gene TRBJ1-6, with 7 positions matching TRBD1. CDR1 and CDR2 from the germline V gene are MNHEY and SMNVEV (reference sequence). This CDR3 is built from 15 residues. The trim removed 2 bases at V and 10 bases at J, leaving 8 bases unmatched.

The chain uses TRBV5-1 and TRBJ1-4; tentative D call: TRBD1 (5 bases). Germline loops: CDR1 SGHRS, CDR2 YFSETQ. Trimming pared 5 bases from V and 8 bases from J, leaving 19 bases between. CDR3 length: 15 amino acids. The DNA of the CDR3 is TGCGCCAGCAGAACGGAGGGCAGGGCCGAGGAAAAACTGTTTTTT. Encoded protein: CASRTEGRAEEKLFF.

This chain uses TRBV6-1 with TRBJ1-4, with TRBD1 matching 9 bases. The germline CDR1 and CDR2 sequences are MNHNS and SASEGT. The CDR3 has 19 residues. The J segment lost 4 bases and the V segment lost 2 bases, leaving 14 bases of the junction unmatched. The DNA of the CDR3 is TGTGCCAGCAGTGAAATGATAGGGACAGGGTATTCGAATAATGAAAAACTGTTTTTT. This sequence encodes CASSEMIGTGYSNNEKLFF.

The chain is built from TRBV30 and TRBJ2-1, with D tentatively TRBD2 (6 bases). The CDR3 runs 16 residues. Trimming removed 0 bases from V and 7 bases from J, with 19 bases in between. Germline CDR1 and CDR2: GTSNPN and SVGIG (reference sequence). The CDR3 coding sequence is TGTGCCTGGAGTGTACGTATGGGACTGCCCAGTAATGAGCAGTTCTTC. It yields the protein CAWSVRMGLPSNEQFF.

The CDR3 loop is CASSETQNQPQHF. The CDR3 DNA is TGTGCCAGCAGTGAAACCCAGAATCAGCCCCAGCATTTT. The J gene is TRBJ1-5, the V gene TRBV6-1; D ambiguous. The V end lost 2 bases, the J end lost 4 bases, and 6 bases lay between the germline ends. The CDR3 is 13 residues long. Germline loops: CDR1 MNHNS, CDR2 SASEGT.

The chain recombines TRBV28 with TRBJ2-3; maybe TRBD2 (7 bases). From germline, CDR1 is MDHEN and CDR2 SYDVKM. Trimming shortened V by 1 base and J by 6 bases, and 17 bases separated the two germline ends. CDR3 length equals 16 residues. The DNA of the CDR3 is TGTGCCAGCAGTTTATCGACGGGGGGCTTCACGGATACGCAGTATTTT. It codes for CASSLSTGGFTDTQYF.

The J gene is TRBJ2-1, the V gene TRBV19; 16 bases agree with TRBD2. V was clipped by 6 bases and J by 7 bases; unmatched bases: 6. From germline, CDR1 is LNHDA and CDR2 SQIVND (reference sequence). This CDR3 is built from 16 residues. CDR3 in amino acids: CASRSGTSGRGNEQFF. DNA for the CDR3: TGTGCCAGTAGATCCGGGACTAGCGGGAGGGGGAATGAGCAGTTCTTC. The whole variable domain, filled in from reference TRBV19 and TRBJ2-1, reads DGGITQSPKYLFRKEGQNVTLSCEQNLNHDAMYWYRQDPGQGLRLIYYSQIVNDFQKGDIAEGYSVSREKKESFPLTVTSAQKNPTAFYLCASRSGTSGRGNEQFFGPGTRLTVL.

This sequence joins TRBV10-1 and TRBJ1-4; D not certain. This CDR3 is 18 amino acids long. The V end was cut by 0 bases, the J end by 8 bases, with 22 bases between. Germline V CDR1 and CDR2: WNHNN, SYGVQD (reference sequence). The CDR3 here is CASSESLCYYFYPEKLFF. The DNA of the CDR3 is TGCGCCAGCAGTGAGTCTTTATGCTATTACTTCTACCCCGAAAAACTGTTTTTT.